This record concerns one T cell receptor beta chain sequence. The target antigen is unknown. The repertoire was sequenced with immunoSEQ multiplex PCR; TCRdb's copy has only in-frame clones and lacks some. In the table there are around 300,000 clones, 87% of which are singletons. The 120-subject validation cohort, separate from the 666-subject first cohort, included the donors. The record originates from a study of cytomegalovirus exposure and HLA in healthy donors. The germline V gene encodes CDR1 SGHNT and CDR2 YYREEE (reference sequence). Trimming took 4 bases from V and 7 from J, leaving 12 bases between them. The CDR3 covers 14 residues. Study results and caveats: Rare sequences made up most TCRs, while some public TCRs were found in many donors.

This TCR derives from a young woman in good health and CMV-seropositive. The source material was PBMCs. The chain recombines TRBV5-4 with TRBJ1-6, with D hard to call. CDR3 sequence (DNA): TGTGCCAGCAGCCCCAAGGAGGGAAATTCACCCCTCCACTTT. As protein: CASSPKEGNSPLHF.